This T cell receptor (beta chain) was sequenced during a study of CD8+CD57+ T cells in acquired aplastic anemia. As for the study in general: Sorted CD4+ and CD8+ cells yielded 3.2 ug of DNA on average. There were 11 million or so reads, on average, for CD4+ cells from healthy donors.

Whole-study results and caveats: Controls and patients did not differ significantly in CD8+ Simpson's diversity. Patients and controls shared around 30 CD8+ CDR3 sequences.

Genomic DNA constituted the template upon which TCR beta VDJ and CDR3 profiling was performed. TCRdb independently ran MiXCR on the reads; one entry per CDR3 protein. The sample lists about 81,000 distinct CDR3 sequences; 40% to 50% were seen once. Germline V gene data show CDR1 as SQVTM and CDR2 as ANQGSEA. The CDR3 covers 11 residues. The junction had 4 bases not matched to a gene; V was cut back by 7 bases and J by 5 bases. With respect to this clonotype: Its antigen is not known.

Material for sequencing was sorted CD4+, CD8+, or CD8+CD57+ T cells (not recorded which) from PBMCs. The chain has TRBV29-1 and TRBJ1-1, with TRBD1 matching 7 bases. This sequence originates from a human donor in good health, serving as a control. The CDR3 is CSDQQGTEAFF. The CDR3 DNA reads TGCAGCGATCAACAGGGGACTGAAGCTTTCTTT.